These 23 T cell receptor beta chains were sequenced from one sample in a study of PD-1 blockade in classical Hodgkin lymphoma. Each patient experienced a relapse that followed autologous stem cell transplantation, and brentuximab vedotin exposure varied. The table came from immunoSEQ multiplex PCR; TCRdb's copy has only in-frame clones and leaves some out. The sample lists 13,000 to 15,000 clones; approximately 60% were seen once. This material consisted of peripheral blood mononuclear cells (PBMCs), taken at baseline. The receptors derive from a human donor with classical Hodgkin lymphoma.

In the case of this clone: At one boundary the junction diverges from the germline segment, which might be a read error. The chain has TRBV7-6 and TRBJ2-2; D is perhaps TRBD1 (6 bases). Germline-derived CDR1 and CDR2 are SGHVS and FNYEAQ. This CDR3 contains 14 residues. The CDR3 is CASSFTGNAGELFF. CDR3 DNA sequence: TGTGCCAGCAGCTTTACAGGGAACGCCGGGGAGCTGTTTTTT.

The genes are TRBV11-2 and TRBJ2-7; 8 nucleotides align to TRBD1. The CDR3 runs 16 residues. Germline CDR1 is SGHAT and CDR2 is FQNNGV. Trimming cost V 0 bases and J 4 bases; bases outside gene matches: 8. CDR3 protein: CASSLDLGQGSYEQYF. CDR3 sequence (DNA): TGTGCCAGCAGCTTAGATCTTGGACAGGGAAGTTACGAGCAGTACTTC.

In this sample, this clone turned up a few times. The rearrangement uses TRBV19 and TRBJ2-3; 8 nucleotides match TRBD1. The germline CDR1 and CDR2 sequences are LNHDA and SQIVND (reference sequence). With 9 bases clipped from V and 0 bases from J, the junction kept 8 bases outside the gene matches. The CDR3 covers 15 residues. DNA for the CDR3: TGTGCCAGCCACAGGGGGTACCTTAGCACAGATACGCAGTATTTT. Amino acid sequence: CASHRGYLSTDTQYF.

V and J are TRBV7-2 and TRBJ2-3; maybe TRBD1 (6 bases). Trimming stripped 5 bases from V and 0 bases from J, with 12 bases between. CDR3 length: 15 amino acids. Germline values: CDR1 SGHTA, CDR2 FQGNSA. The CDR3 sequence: CASSVGAPSTDTQYF. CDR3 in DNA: TGTGCCAGCAGCGTGGGGGCGCCTAGCACAGATACGCAGTATTTT.

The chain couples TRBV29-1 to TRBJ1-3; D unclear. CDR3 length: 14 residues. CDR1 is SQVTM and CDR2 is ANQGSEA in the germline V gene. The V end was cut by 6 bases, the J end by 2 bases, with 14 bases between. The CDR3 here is CSVVWPAAGNTIYF. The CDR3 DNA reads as TGCAGCGTAGTTTGGCCCGCAGCTGGAAACACCATATATTTT. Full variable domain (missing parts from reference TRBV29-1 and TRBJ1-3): SAVISQKPSRDICQRGTSLTIQCQVDSQVTMMFWYRQQPGQSLTLIATANQGSEATYESGFVIDKFPISRPNLTFSTLTVSNMSPEDSSIYLCSVVWPAAGNTIYFGEGSWLTVV.

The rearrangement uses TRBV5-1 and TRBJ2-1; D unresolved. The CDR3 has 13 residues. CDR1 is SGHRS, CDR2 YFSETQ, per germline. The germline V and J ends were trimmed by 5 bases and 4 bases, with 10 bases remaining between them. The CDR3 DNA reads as TGCGCCAGCAGGGTCACGGAATACAATGAGCAGTTCTTC. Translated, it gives CASRVTEYNEQFF. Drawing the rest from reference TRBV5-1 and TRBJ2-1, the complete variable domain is KAGVTQTPRYLIKTRGQQVTLSCSPISGHRSVSWYQQTPGQGLQFLFEYFSETQRNKGNFPGRFSGRQFSNSRSEMNVSTLELGDSALYLCASRVTEYNEQFFGPGTRLTVL.

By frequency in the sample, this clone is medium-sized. CDR3 loop: CSVNRGPEAFF. In DNA form, the CDR3 reads TGCAGCGTCAACAGGGGTCCTGAAGCTTTCTTT. This sequence joins TRBV29-1 and TRBJ1-1; 7 nucleotides align to TRBD1. Germline CDR1 reads SQVTM; CDR2 reads ANQGSEA. This CDR3 has 11 residues. V lost 6 bases and J lost 6; bases outside the gene matches: 4.

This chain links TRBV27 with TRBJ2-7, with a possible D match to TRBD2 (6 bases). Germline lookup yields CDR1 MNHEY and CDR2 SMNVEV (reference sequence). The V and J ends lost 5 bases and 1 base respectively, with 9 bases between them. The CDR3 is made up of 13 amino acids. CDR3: CASSLGLSYEQYF. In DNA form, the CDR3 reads TGTGCCAGCAGTCTGGGACTGTCCTACGAGCAGTACTTC.

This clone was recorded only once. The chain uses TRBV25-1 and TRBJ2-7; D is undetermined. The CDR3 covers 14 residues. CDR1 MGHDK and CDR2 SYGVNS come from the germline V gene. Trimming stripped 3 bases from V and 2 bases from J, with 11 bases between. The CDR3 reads CASSDRTAPYEQYF. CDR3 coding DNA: TGTGCCAGCAGTGACCGAACTGCCCCCTACGAGCAGTACTTC.

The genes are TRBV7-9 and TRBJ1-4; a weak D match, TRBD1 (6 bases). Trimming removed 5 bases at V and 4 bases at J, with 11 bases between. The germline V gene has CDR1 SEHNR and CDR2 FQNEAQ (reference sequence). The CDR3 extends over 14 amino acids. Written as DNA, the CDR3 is TGTGCCAGCAGCGAAGGACAGTATAATGAAAAACTGTTTTTT. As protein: CASSEGQYNEKLFF.

Here the CDR3 DNA reads TGTGCCAGCAGTTACTTTGCAGGGGGCTCCTACAATGAGCAGTTCTTC. Protein: CASSYFAGGSYNEQFF. The J gene is TRBJ2-1, the V gene TRBV6-5, with TRBD1 identical over 7 bases. V trimming: 1 base; J trimming: 0 bases; junction bases outside the gene matches: 3. Germline loops: CDR1 MNHEY, CDR2 SVGAGI. This CDR3 has 16 amino acids.

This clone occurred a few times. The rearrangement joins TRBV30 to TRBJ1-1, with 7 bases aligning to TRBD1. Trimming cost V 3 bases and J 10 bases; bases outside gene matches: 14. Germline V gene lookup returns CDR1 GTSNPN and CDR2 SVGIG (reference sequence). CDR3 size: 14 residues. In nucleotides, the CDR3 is TGTGCCTGGAGCCCCACCGACAGGGTTGGGGTAGCTTTCTTT. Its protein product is CAWSPTDRVGVAFF.

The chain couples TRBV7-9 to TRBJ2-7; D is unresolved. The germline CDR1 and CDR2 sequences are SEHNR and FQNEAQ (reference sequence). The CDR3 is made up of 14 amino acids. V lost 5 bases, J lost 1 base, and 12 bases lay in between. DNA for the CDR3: TGTGCCAGCAGCGCCCCGCTAGGGTCCTACGAGCAGTACTTC. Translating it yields CASSAPLGSYEQYF. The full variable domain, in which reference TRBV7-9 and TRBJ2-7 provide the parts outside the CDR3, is DTGVSQNPRHKITKRGQNVTFRCDPISEHNRLYWYRQTLGQGPEFLTYFQNEAQLEKSRLLSDRFSAERPKGSFSTLEIQRTEQGDSAMYLCASSAPLGSYEQYFGPGTRLTVT.

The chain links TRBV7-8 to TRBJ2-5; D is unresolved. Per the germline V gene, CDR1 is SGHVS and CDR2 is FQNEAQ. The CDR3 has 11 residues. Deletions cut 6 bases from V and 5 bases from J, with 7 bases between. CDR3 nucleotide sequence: TGTGCCAGCAGTTACCGGGAGACCCAGTACTTC. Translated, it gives CASSYRETQYF.

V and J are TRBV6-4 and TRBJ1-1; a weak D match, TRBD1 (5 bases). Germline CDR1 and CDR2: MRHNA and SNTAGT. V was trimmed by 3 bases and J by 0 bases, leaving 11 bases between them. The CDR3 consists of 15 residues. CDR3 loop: CASSEGPVMNTEAFF. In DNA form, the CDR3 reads TGTGCCAGCAGTGAGGGGCCGGTAATGAACACTGAAGCTTTCTTT.

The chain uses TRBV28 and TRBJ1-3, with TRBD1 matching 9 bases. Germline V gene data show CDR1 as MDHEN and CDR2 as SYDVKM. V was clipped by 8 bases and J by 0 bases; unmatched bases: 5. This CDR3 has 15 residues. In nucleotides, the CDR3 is TGTGCCAGCCACAGGGGGCTCCTCTCTGGAAACACCATATATTTT. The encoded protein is CASHRGLLSGNTIYF.

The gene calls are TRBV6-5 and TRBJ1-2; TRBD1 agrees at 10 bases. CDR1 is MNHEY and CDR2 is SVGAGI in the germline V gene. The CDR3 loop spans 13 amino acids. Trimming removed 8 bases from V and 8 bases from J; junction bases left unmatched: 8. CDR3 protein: CASLDRGQGGYTF. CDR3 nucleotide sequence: TGTGCCAGCCTCGACAGGGGGCAGGGGGGCTACACCTTC.

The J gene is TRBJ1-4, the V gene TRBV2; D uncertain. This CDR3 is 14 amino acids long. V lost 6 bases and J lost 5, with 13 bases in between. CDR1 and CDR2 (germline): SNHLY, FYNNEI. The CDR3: CASRDRTGNEKLFF. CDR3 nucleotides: TGTGCCAGCAGAGATCGGACGGGAAATGAAAAACTGTTTTTT.

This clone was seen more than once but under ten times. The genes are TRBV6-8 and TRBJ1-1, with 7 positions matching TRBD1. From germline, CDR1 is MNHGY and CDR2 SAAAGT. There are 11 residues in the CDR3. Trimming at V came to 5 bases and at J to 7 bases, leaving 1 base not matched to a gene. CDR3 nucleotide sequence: TGTGCCAGCAGTCGGGACAGTGAAGCTTTCTTT. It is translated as CASSRDSEAFF.

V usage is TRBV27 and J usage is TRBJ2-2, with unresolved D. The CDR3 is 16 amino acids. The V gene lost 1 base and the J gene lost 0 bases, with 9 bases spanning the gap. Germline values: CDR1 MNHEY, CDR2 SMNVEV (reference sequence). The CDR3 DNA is TGTGCCAGCAGTTTATTTTCCACCTCGAACACCGGGGAGCTGTTTTTT. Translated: CASSLFSTSNTGELFF.

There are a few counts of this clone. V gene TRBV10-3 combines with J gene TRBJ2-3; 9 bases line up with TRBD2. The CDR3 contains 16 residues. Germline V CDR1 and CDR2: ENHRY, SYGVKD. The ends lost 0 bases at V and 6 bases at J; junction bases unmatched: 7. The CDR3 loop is CAISESWREGADTQYF. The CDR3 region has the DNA TGTGCCATCAGTGAGTCGTGGCGGGAGGGTGCGGATACGCAGTATTTT.

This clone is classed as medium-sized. CDR3 region: CSVARRNIQYF. The CDR3 coding sequence is TGCAGTGTGGCTCGGCGAAACATTCAGTACTTC. The chain uses TRBV20-1 and TRBJ2-4; unclear D gene. Between the trimmed V and J ends, which lost 7 bases and 6 bases, there was a span of 10 bases. This CDR3 has 11 residues. In germline, CDR1 is DFQATT, CDR2 SNEGSKA (reference sequence).

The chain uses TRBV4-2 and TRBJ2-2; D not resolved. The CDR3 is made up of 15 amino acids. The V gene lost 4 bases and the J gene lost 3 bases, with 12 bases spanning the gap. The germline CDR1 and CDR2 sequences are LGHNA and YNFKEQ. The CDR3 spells CASSPGSGHTGELFF. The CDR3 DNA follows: TGTGCCAGCAGCCCCGGAAGTGGACACACCGGGGAGCTGTTTTTT.